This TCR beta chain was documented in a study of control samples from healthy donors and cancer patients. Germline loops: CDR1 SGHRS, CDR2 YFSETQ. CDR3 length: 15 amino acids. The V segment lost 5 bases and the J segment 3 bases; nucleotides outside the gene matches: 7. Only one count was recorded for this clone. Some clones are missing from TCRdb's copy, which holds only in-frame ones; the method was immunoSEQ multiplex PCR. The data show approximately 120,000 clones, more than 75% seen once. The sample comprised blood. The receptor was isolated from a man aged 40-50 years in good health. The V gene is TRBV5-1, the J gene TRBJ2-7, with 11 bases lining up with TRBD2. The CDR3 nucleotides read TGCGCCAGCAGATCGTCCGGGACTAGCGGCTACGAGCAGTACTTC. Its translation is CASRSSGTSGYEQYF.